This T cell receptor beta chain is from a study of T cell responses to AZD1222 COVID-19 vaccine (dated by TCRdb to the early 2020s). With respect to the entire study: AZD1222 recipients given second doses at about 4 weeks or at about 12 weeks were pooled, since spike-specific TCR depth and breadth were not found to differ between the two schedules. A total of 233 trial participants underwent TCR sequencing, of whom roughly 210 received two doses of AZD1222 and around 26 received two doses of the MenACWY control vaccine. Enrollment into the trials was organized by age into subgroups of 18-55, 56-69 and 70-plus years, and those subgroups contained roughly 150, 30 and 60 TCR-sequenced participants, respectively.

The CDR3 regions of human TCRbeta chains were analyzed by immunosequencing. The authors' analysis ran thus. TCRs in the repertoires were matched against a reference library of SARS-CoV-2-specific TCRs that had been generated with the MIRA antigen-specificity platform. Breadth was defined as the fraction of unique TCRs that were SARS-CoV-2-associated, and depth was defined as the fraction of total T cells that were SARS-CoV-2-associated. Using the MIRA data, each spike-specific TCR was assigned both to the spike region to which the TCR was reactive and to a CD4 or CD8 class. Log10-transformed breadth and depth values were compared by one-way ANOVA with Sidak's multiple comparisons tests. Here the immuneACCESS table is served through TCRdb, limited to in-frame sequences with V and J called. Missing clones are a known gap in these copies; in checked studies unresolved V genes cover under half, and the rest lacks a known reason. That table supplies the V and J calls and clone size; D and trimming were determined from the DNA. The sample table lists under 150,000 clones, roughly 93% of them with a count of one. More than 2.5% of the sample belongs to the ten largest clones.

The paper's findings and limits, for the study overall: Conclusions about previously exposed vaccinees were limited because only six AZD1222 recipients were SARS-CoV-2 seropositive at baseline. Spike-specific TCR breadth and depth rose significantly after two AZD1222 doses compared with day 0 and with MenACWY recipients. Most participants were white British and females outnumbered males, and the authors suggested that clonal diversity may have been underestimated. Because no samples from the day 14 peak response were available, repertoires could be characterized only after the peak T cell response. Vaccine-associated CD4 TCRs spanned the whole spike protein, with dominant responses in regions 160-218 and 743-854. In the small 56-69-year group, the increase in depth fell short of significance, most likely because of low power. Reportedly, close to half of the unique spike-specific TCRs recognized epitopes lying outside the regions that are mutated in the B.1.351 and B.1.1.7 variants.

Spanning cysteine to phenylalanine, the CDR3 consists of 16 amino acids. Only CDR3 DNA is held: 48 bases, read in frame from base 1. From the germline V gene, CDR1 is KGHDR and CDR2 is SFDVKD. Trimming accounts for 6 bases at V and 4 bases at J, while the number of junction bases matched to no gene is 12. In the case of this clone: Its antigen has not been determined. No quality values exist for individual bases; no much larger clone is one base distant.

In light of the paper, this sample's time point label describes: baseline before first vaccination. Vaccinee samples came from UK trials COV001 and COV002, including a single-blind randomized controlled phase 2/3 trial of AZD1222 (ChAdOx1 nCoV-19) in healthy adults. For TCRbeta chain sequencing, PBMC samples from trial participants were taken at day 0 and at day 28 after the second dose. The sequence links TRBV24-1 to TRBJ2-3, with 7 central nucleotides matching TRBD2. Source: peripheral blood, taken on day 0 of AZD1222 vaccination. The clonotype was recovered from an adult in good health. The CDR3: CATSPSPTGGPDTQYF. The sequence in DNA is TGTGCCACCAGTCCCTCCCCGACGGGAGGCCCAGATACGCAGTATTTT.